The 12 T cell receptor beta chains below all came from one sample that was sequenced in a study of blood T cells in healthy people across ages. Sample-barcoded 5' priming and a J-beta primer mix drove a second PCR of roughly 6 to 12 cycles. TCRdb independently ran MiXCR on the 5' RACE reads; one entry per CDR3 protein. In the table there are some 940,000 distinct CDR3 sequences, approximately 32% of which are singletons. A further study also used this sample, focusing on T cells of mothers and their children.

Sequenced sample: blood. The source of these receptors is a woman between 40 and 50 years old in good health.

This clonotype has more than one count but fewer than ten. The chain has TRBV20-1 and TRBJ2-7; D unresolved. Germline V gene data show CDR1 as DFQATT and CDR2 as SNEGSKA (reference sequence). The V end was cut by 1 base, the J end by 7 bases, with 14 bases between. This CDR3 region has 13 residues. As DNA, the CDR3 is TGCAGTGCTAGAGTATGGCAGCCCTCAGAGCAGTACTTC. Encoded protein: CSARVWQPSEQYF.

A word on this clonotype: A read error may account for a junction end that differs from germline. CDR3 nucleotides: TGTGCCGGCAGGGCTGAACTAGCGGGAGCCTACGAGCAGTACTTC. This gives the protein CAGRAELAGAYEQYF. This chain connects TRBV2 to TRBJ2-7, with TRBD2 matching over 11 bases. The CDR3 sequence is 15 residues long. CDR1 is SNHLY and CDR2 is FYNNEI in the germline V gene.

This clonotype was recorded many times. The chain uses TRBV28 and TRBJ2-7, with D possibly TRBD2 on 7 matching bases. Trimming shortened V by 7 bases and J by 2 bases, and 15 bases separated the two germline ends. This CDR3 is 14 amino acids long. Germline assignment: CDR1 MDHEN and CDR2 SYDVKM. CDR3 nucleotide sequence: TGTGCCAGCACCCCGGGGGGCCAGCCCTACGAGCAGTACTTC. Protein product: CASTPGGQPYEQYF. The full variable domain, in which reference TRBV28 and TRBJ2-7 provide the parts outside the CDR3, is DVKVTQSSRYLVKRTGEKVFLECVQDMDHENMFWYRQDPGLGLRLIYFSYDVKMKEKGDIPEGYSVSREKKERFSLILESASTNQTSMYLCASTPGGQPYEQYFGPGTRLTVT.

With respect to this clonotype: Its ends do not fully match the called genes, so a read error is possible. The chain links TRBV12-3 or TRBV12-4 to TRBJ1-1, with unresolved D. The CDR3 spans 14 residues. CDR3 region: CASNPGQEYTGAFF. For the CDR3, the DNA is TGTGCCAGCAACCCGGGTCAAGAATACACTGGAGCTTTCTTT.

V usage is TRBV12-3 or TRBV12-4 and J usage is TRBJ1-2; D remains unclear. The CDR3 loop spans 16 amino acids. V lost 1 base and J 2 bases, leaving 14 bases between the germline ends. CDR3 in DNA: TGTGCCAGCAGTTTAGGGGGTCAGATCGGCAACTATGGCTACACCTTC. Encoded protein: CASSLGGQIGNYGYTF.

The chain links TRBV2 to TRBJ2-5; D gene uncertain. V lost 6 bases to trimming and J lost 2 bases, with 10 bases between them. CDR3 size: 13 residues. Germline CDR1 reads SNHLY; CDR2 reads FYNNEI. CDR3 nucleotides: TGTGCCAGCAGCCAATCCCTTCAAGAGACCCAGTACTTC. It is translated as CASSQSLQETQYF.

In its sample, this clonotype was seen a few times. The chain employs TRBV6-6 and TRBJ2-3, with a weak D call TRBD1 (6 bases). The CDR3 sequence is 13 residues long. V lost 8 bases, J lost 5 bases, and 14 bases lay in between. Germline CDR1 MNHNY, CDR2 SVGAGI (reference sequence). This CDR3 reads CASEGGPLDTQYF. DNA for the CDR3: TGTGCCAGCGAAGGGGGTCCCTTAGATACGCAGTATTTT.

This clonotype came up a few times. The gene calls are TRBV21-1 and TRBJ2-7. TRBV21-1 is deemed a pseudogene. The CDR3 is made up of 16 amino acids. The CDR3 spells CASSKGVSEASYEQYF. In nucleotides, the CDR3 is TGTGCCAGCAGCAAAGGAGTCAGCGAAGCCTCCTACGAGCAGTACTTC.

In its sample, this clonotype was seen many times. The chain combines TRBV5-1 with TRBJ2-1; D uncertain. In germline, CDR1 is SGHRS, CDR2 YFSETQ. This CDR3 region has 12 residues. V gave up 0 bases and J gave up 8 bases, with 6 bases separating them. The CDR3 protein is CASSLEFHEQFF. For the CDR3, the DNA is TGCGCCAGCAGCTTGGAGTTCCATGAGCAGTTCTTC.

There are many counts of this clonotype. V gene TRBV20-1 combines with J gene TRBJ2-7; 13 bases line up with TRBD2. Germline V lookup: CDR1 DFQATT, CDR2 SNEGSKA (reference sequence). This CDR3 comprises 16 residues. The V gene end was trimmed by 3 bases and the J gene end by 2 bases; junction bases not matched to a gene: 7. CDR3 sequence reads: CSARSLGLAGTYEQYF. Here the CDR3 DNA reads TGCAGTGCTAGGAGCCTGGGACTAGCGGGGACCTACGAGCAGTACTTC.

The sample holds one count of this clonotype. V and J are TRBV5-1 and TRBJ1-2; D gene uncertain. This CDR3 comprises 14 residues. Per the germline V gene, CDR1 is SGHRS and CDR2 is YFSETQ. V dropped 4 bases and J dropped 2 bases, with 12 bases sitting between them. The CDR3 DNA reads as TGCGCCAGCAGCCAGGACGGAACCAACTATGGCTACACCTTC. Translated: CASSQDGTNYGYTF.

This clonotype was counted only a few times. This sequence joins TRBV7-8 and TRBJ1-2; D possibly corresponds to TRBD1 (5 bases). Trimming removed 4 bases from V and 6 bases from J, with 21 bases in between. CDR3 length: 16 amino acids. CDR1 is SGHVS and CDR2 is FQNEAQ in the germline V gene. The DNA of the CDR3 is TGTGCCAGCAGCTCCCTCCAGGGTTTTGGGTTAAATGGCTACACCTTC. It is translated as CASSSLQGFGLNGYTF. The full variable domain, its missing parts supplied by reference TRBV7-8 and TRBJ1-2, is GAGVSQSPRYKVAKRGQDVALRCDPISGHVSLFWYQQALGQGPEFLTYFQNEAQLDKSGLPSDRFFAERPEGSVSTLKIQRTQQEDSAVYLCASSSLQGFGLNGYTFGSGTRLTVV.